The 21 T cell receptor beta chains listed next were all sequenced from one sample in a study of T-cell memory formation after mild COVID-19. TCRdb processed the 5' RACE reads anew with MiXCR; each CDR3 protein has one entry. Of 190,000 or so distinct CDR3 sequences in the sample, about 10% were seen once. The specimen was PBMCs or a T cell subset sorted from them (not recorded which). Receptor source: a young man who had mild COVID-19 (a few samples of this study predate the infection). Cell type and time point are not known.

The chain recombines TRBV2 with TRBJ2-6; D ambiguous. V lost 4 bases to trimming and J lost 2 bases, with 12 bases between them. The CDR3 length is 16 residues. Germline CDR1 reads SNHLY; CDR2 reads FYNNEI. CDR3 in DNA: TGTGCCAGCAGTGCCCGAATCCTTACTGGGGCCAACGTCCTGACTTTC. This translates into CASSARILTGANVLTF.

The CDR3 sequence: CASSSPSSYEQYF. CDR3 DNA sequence: TGCGCCAGCAGCTCCCCGTCCTCCTACGAGCAGTACTTC. The chain links TRBV5-1 to TRBJ2-7; the D is unclear. This CDR3 comprises 13 residues. In germline, CDR1 is SGHRS, CDR2 YFSETQ. Between the trimmed V and J ends, which lost 3 bases and 0 bases, there was a span of 7 bases.

The gene calls are TRBV5-1 and TRBJ2-1; 8 nucleotides line up with TRBD1. From germline, CDR1 is SGHRS and CDR2 YFSETQ. V lost 5 bases to trimming and J lost 6 bases; unmatched junction nucleotides: 7. The CDR3 extends over 14 amino acids. Here the CDR3 DNA reads TGCGCCAGCAGGGTGCAGGGGGCCACCAATGAGCAGTTCTTC. Protein sequence: CASRVQGATNEQFF.

This clonotype has just a few counts. The chain combines TRBV7-2 with TRBJ1-5, with D possibly TRBD1 on 5 matching bases. Trimming stripped 5 bases from V and 1 base from J, with 12 bases between. The CDR3 sequence is 15 residues long. Germline V gene sequence: CDR1 SGHTA, CDR2 FQGNSA. CDR3: CASSTAWGSNQPQHF. Here the CDR3 DNA reads TGTGCCAGCAGCACCGCTTGGGGCAGCAATCAGCCCCAGCATTTT.

This sequence joins TRBV7-2 and TRBJ1-2, with a possible D match to TRBD1 (6 bases). From germline, CDR1 is SGHTA and CDR2 FQGNSA. The CDR3 has 16 amino acids. Trimming took 5 bases from V and 7 from J, leaving 23 bases between them. CDR3: CASSNTPGVLLSGYTF. The CDR3 DNA sequence: TGTGCCAGCAGCAATACCCCAGGGGTTCTCTTATCTGGCTACACCTTC.

In its sample, this clonotype was seen many times. The J gene is TRBJ2-3, the V gene TRBV5-1; D gene ambiguous. From germline, CDR1 is SGHRS and CDR2 YFSETQ. The CDR3 spans 11 residues. The V and J ends lost 0 bases and 11 bases respectively, with 7 bases between them. CDR3 DNA sequence: TGCGCCAGCAGCTTGGAGGAGAGGCAGTATTTT. Amino acids: CASSLEERQYF.

This clonotype was seen more than once but under ten times. The chain employs TRBV7-2 and TRBJ1-2; 9 bases align to TRBD1. The CDR3 is 18 residues long. Germline V gives CDR1 SGHTA, CDR2 FQGNSA. The V segment lost 0 bases and the J segment 8 bases; nucleotides outside the gene matches: 16. The CDR3, as DNA: TGTGCCAGCAGCTTAGCCCTACAGGGGGCGCATCTCTCTGGAGGCTACACCTTC. Encoded protein: CASSLALQGAHLSGGYTF.

This chain links TRBV5-1 with TRBJ2-5, with a tentative D call TRBD1 (5 bases). V gave up 6 bases and J gave up 1 base, with 10 bases separating them. CDR3 size: 13 residues. Germline loops: CDR1 SGHRS, CDR2 YFSETQ. The CDR3 loop reads CASNRTPQETQYF. As DNA, the CDR3 is TGCGCCAGCAACAGGACGCCCCAAGAGACCCAGTACTTC.

The chain combines TRBV7-6 with TRBJ2-6; 7 bases are a match to TRBD2. Germline V gene data show CDR1 as SGHVS and CDR2 as FNYEAQ. V dropped 10 bases and J dropped 0; count of bases not matched to a gene: 3. This CDR3 has 14 residues. DNA of the CDR3: TGTGCCACTCGGGGGGTCTCTGGGGCCAACGTCCTGACTTTC. Its protein product is CATRGVSGANVLTF.

For this clonotype: Mismatch with germline at one junction end may stem from a read error. The CDR3 region is CTSSPRTSGDNEQFF. The CDR3 DNA reads TGCACCAGCAGTCCAAGGACTAGCGGCGACAATGAGCAGTTCTTC. This chain joins TRBV27 and TRBJ2-1, with 10 bases identical to TRBD2. The CDR3 is 15 residues long. Germline V gene sequence: CDR1 MNHEY, CDR2 SMNVEV (reference sequence).

This clonotype showed up just a few times. The chain joins TRBV5-6 to TRBJ2-7, with D tentatively TRBD1 (6 bases). This CDR3 has 12 amino acids. The germline V and J ends were trimmed by 3 bases and 6 bases, with 10 bases remaining between them. Germline V gene lookup returns CDR1 SGHDT and CDR2 YYEEEE. CDR3 protein: CASSSTGTEQYV. The CDR3 DNA reads TGTGCCAGCAGCTCGACAGGAACCGAGCAGTACGTC.

J is TRBJ2-7 and V is TRBV5-4; 9 bases map to TRBD1. CDR3 length: 15 residues. Germline V gene data show CDR1 as SGHNT and CDR2 as YYREEE (reference sequence). V shed 0 bases, J shed 6 bases, and the junction held 7 bases outside the gene matches. CDR3: CASSLALGQGSEQYF. The CDR3, as DNA: TGTGCCAGCAGCTTGGCCCTGGGACAGGGATCCGAGCAGTACTTC.

The chain employs TRBV7-2 and TRBJ1-2; tentatively, D is TRBD1 (6 bases). Trimming stripped 6 bases from V and 7 bases from J, with 18 bases between. Per germline, CDR1 SGHTA and CDR2 FQGNSA. The CDR3 totals 14 residues. The CDR3 is CASSRNQGSSGYTF. For the CDR3, the DNA is TGTGCCAGCAGTCGAAATCAGGGGTCGTCTGGCTACACCTTC.

This clonotype is judged medium-sized (0.01 to 0.1%). V is TRBV7-3 and J is TRBJ2-3; 8 nucleotides match TRBD2. V lost 3 bases, J lost 6 bases, and 2 bases stayed unmatched. The germline V gene has CDR1 SGHTA and CDR2 FQGTGA. The length of the CDR3 is 13 residues. In DNA form, the CDR3 reads TGTGCCAGCAGCTTCGGGGGGGCGGATACGCAGTATTTT. This gives the protein CASSFGGADTQYF.

The chain uses TRBV6-5 and TRBJ2-5; D is unresolved. V lost 0 bases and J 2 bases, leaving 7 bases between the germline ends. The CDR3 sequence is 14 residues long. The germline V gene has CDR1 MNHEY and CDR2 SVGAGI. Here the CDR3 DNA reads TGTGCCAGCAGTTACTCGTCCCTGCAAGAGACCCAGTACTTC. This gives the protein CASSYSSLQETQYF.

This clonotype was seen a few times. CDR3 sequence reads: CASSPAQGSQPQHF. The CDR3 coding sequence is TGTGCCAGCTCACCTGCTCAGGGGTCGCAGCCCCAGCATTTT. The chain employs TRBV18 and TRBJ1-5, with D tentatively TRBD1 (6 bases). Trimming left V 3 bases short and J 7 bases short, with 13 bases between. This CDR3 comprises 14 residues. Germline V lookup: CDR1 KGHSH, CDR2 LQKENI.

This clonotype was observed a handful of times. This sequence joins TRBV12-3 or TRBV12-4 and TRBJ1-2, with a tentative D call TRBD1 (5 bases). CDR3 length: 15 amino acids. V lost 6 bases and J 7 bases, leaving 21 bases between the germline ends. The CDR3 DNA follows: TGTGCCAGCAGCACCCTCAGGGTTCGCGGGGGTGGCTACACCTTC. Translation: CASSTLRVRGGGYTF.

This clonotype turned up a few times. J is TRBJ1-3 and V is TRBV6-1; tentative D call: TRBD1 (6 bases). V was shortened by 0 bases and J by 2 bases, with 11 bases between the two germline ends. Germline CDR1 MNHNS, CDR2 SASEGT. The CDR3 spans 16 residues. In DNA form, the CDR3 reads TGTGCCAGCAGTGAAGCGGGGGGCTGGACTGGAAACACCATATATTTT. This gives the protein CASSEAGGWTGNTIYF.

This clonotype was counted between two and nine times. V and J are TRBV11-2 and TRBJ2-4; D not resolved. CDR1 is SGHAT, CDR2 FQNNGV, per germline. The V end lost 8 bases, the J end lost 5 bases, and 4 bases lay between the germline ends. This CDR3 has 10 amino acids. CDR3 sequence reads: CASGENIQYF. The CDR3 DNA reads as TGTGCCAGCGGTGAAAACATTCAGTACTTC.

This clonotype appeared a few times. This chain connects TRBV5-1 to TRBJ2-2, with 9 bases fitting TRBD1. J gave up 4 bases and V 3 bases, and 4 bases lay outside the gene matches. The germline V gene has CDR1 SGHRS and CDR2 YFSETQ. The CDR3 is made up of 15 amino acids. The CDR3 protein is CASSSRTGATGELFF. The DNA of the CDR3 is TGCGCCAGCAGCTCAAGGACAGGGGCCACCGGGGAGCTGTTTTTT.

Only a few counts were recorded for this clonotype. The V and J genes are TRBV18 and TRBJ1-2, with 8 bases fitting TRBD1. Germline V gene sequence: CDR1 KGHSH, CDR2 LQKENI. The CDR3 runs 14 residues. The J segment lost 3 bases and the V segment lost 6 bases, leaving 6 bases of the junction unmatched. The CDR3: CASSPDRDHYGYTF. As DNA, the CDR3 is TGTGCCAGCTCCCCGGACAGGGACCACTATGGCTACACCTTC.